One and the same sample provided the 18 T cell receptor beta chains below, sequenced in a study of blood T cell repertoires in COVID-19. TCRdb's copy holds only in-frame clones and misses some; the assay was immunoSEQ multiplex PCR. Of 70,000 or so clones in the sample, 85% to 90% were seen once. The sample consisted of peripheral blood. These receptors were collected from a man aged 65-85 years with active COVID-19.

This clone has a handful of counts. This chain connects TRBV4-2 to TRBJ1-2, with D possibly TRBD1 on 6 matching bases. The ends were cut back, 4 bases at V and 4 bases at J, with 19 bases in the middle. The CDR3 is made up of 16 amino acids. The germline gives CDR1 LGHNA, CDR2 YNFKEQ. CDR3 bases: TGTGCCAGCAGCCCGCGGGGGGGGCGCGGAGGCTATGGCTACACCTTC. This codes for CASSPRGGRGGYGYTF.

This chain connects TRBV27 to TRBJ2-5, with 7 bases lining up with TRBD2. The CDR3 runs 16 residues. Unmatched junction bases numbered 9, after V lost 5 bases and J lost 0 bases. Germline lookup yields CDR1 MNHEY and CDR2 SMNVEV (reference sequence). The CDR3: CASSPLGGANQETQYF. The DNA for the CDR3 is TGTGCCAGCAGTCCCCTGGGAGGGGCTAACCAAGAGACCCAGTACTTC.

The chain links TRBV9 to TRBJ2-3; maybe TRBD1 (6 bases). CDR1 is SGDLS, CDR2 YYNGEE, per germline. V was shortened by 3 bases and J by 1 base, with 12 bases between the two germline ends. The CDR3 covers 15 residues. In DNA form, the CDR3 reads TGTGCCAGCAGCGCCCAGGACAGCCGCACAGATACGCAGTATTTT. Its protein product is CASSAQDSRTDTQYF.

The chain uses TRBV30 and TRBJ2-5, with TRBD2 as a possible D gene (5 bases). Per the germline V gene, CDR1 is GTSNPN and CDR2 is SVGIG (reference sequence). With 0 bases removed from V and 7 bases from J, the gap between germline ends came to 15 bases. There are 14 residues in the CDR3. The CDR3, as DNA: TGTGCCTGGAGTGTACCGGCTAGCCTGGGGACCCAGTACTTC. This gives the protein CAWSVPASLGTQYF.

Regarding this clone: The junction differs from germline at one of its ends, possibly a read error. The chain joins TRBV7-7 to TRBJ2-7; 7 bases match TRBD1. This CDR3 contains 17 residues. Germline CDR1 and CDR2: SSHAT and FNYEAQ (reference sequence). The CDR3 coding sequence is TGTGCTAGCAGCTCCCCCGCTCCGGGGACAGCCTCCTACGAGCAGTACTTC. Translation gives CASSSPAPGTASYEQYF.

J is TRBJ2-7 and V is TRBV5-1; 8 bases fit TRBD1. CDR3 size: 15 residues. Unmatched junction bases numbered 4, after V lost 0 bases and J lost 2 bases. Germline V gives CDR1 SGHRS, CDR2 YFSETQ. CDR3 in amino acids: CASSLGDRRTYEQYF. Here the CDR3 DNA reads TGCGCCAGCAGCTTGGGGGACAGGCGAACCTACGAGCAGTACTTC.

The rearrangement links TRBV5-6 to TRBJ1-1; D call uncertain. The ends were cut back, 1 base at V and 5 bases at J, with 6 bases in the middle. Germline V lookup: CDR1 SGHDT, CDR2 YYEEEE. CDR3 size: 12 residues. The chain's CDR3 is CASSLFGTEAFF. CDR3 DNA sequence: TGTGCCAGCAGCTTGTTCGGGACTGAAGCTTTCTTT.

The chain recombines TRBV27 with TRBJ2-5, with D possibly matching TRBD2 (6 bases). Germline lookup yields CDR1 MNHEY and CDR2 SMNVEV (reference sequence). The CDR3 is 14 amino acids. Trimming shortened V by 5 bases and J by 3 bases, and 13 bases separated the two germline ends. The CDR3 bases are TGTGCCAGCAGTAGTCGCGGGACGGAAGAGACCCAGTACTTC. This gives the protein CASSSRGTEETQYF.

The V gene is TRBV11-3, the J gene TRBJ2-7; weak D call: TRBD2 (6 bases). In germline, CDR1 is SGHNT, CDR2 YENEEA. Trimming removed 3 bases at V and 7 bases at J, with 19 bases between. The CDR3 contains 15 residues. The CDR3 reads CASSFGGIGGREQYF. The CDR3 nucleotides are TGTGCCAGCAGCTTTGGAGGGATTGGTGGGCGGGAGCAGTACTTC.

This sequence joins TRBV27 and TRBJ1-6; D might be TRBD1 (5 bases). The germline V and J ends were trimmed by 4 bases and 5 bases, with 12 bases remaining between them. This CDR3 spans 15 amino acids. Germline assignment: CDR1 MNHEY and CDR2 SMNVEV (reference sequence). In DNA, the CDR3 is TGTGCCAGCAGTTACAGGCGAGTCGATAATTCACCCCTCCACTTT. Its translation: CASSYRRVDNSPLHF.

The chain employs TRBV11-3 and TRBJ2-1; tentatively, D is TRBD2 (7 bases). V was shortened by 1 base and J by 3 bases, with 13 bases between the two germline ends. CDR1 is SGHNT and CDR2 is YENEEA in the germline V gene. The CDR3 spans 16 residues. CDR3 amino acids: CASSLGAGEGYNEQFF. DNA for the CDR3: TGTGCCAGCAGCTTAGGTGCAGGGGAGGGCTACAATGAGCAGTTCTTC.

The rearrangement links TRBV6-5 to TRBJ2-7; D perhaps matches TRBD2 (5 bases). Germline CDR1 is MNHEY and CDR2 is SVGAGI. The V gene lost 6 bases and the J gene lost 6 bases, with 21 bases spanning the gap. CDR3 length: 15 residues. The CDR3, as DNA: TGTGCCAGCAGCCCCGGGGTGGCTCACGTCAGCGAGCAGTACTTC. As protein: CASSPGVAHVSEQYF.

This rearrangement joins TRBV20-1 to TRBJ2-7, with 7 bases lining up with TRBD1. The V gene's germline CDR1 is DFQATT and CDR2 SNEGSKA (reference sequence). V gave up 3 bases and J gave up 9 bases; unmatched junction bases: 11. This CDR3 has 13 residues. CDR3: CSASRQGVVGQYF. The CDR3 DNA is TGCAGTGCTAGTAGGCAGGGGGTGGTGGGGCAGTACTTC.

This clone has a handful of counts. The chain joins TRBV7-9 to TRBJ2-3; D gene unclear. This CDR3 region has 15 residues. The germline V and J ends were trimmed by 5 bases and 4 bases, with 16 bases remaining between them. Germline loops: CDR1 SEHNR, CDR2 FQNEAQ (reference sequence). The CDR3 spells CASSPPGGVADTQYF. The CDR3 DNA is TGTGCCAGCAGCCCCCCCGGCGGAGTTGCAGATACGCAGTATTTT.

V gene TRBV28 combines with J gene TRBJ2-3, with TRBD1 matching over 10 bases. The germline CDR1 and CDR2 sequences are MDHEN and SYDVKM. V shed 5 bases and J 2 bases; nucleotides not matched to a gene: 16. The CDR3 sequence is 19 residues long. The CDR3 sequence: CASSPRQGARLAPTDTQYF. The CDR3 coding sequence is TGTGCCAGCAGTCCGCGACAGGGGGCGCGGCTAGCGCCCACAGATACGCAGTATTTT.

Remarks on this clone: One junction end disagrees with the germline gene, perhaps due to a read error. The CDR3 here is CAGSQARELESGFF. The CDR3 DNA reads TGTGCCGGCAGCCAAGCCCGGGAGTTGGAGTCCGGGTTCTTC. This rearrangement joins TRBV3-1 (or the pseudogene TRBV3-2) to TRBJ2-1, with D tentatively TRBD2 (6 bases). The CDR3 has 14 amino acids. Germline assignment: CDR1 LGHDT and CDR2 YNNKEL (reference sequence).

The chain uses TRBV19 and TRBJ1-2; D uncertain. The germline V and J ends were trimmed by 7 bases and 8 bases, with 20 bases remaining between them. The CDR3 totals 14 residues. Germline V gives CDR1 LNHDA, CDR2 SQIVND (reference sequence). CDR3: CASTPVGSRLGYTF. The CDR3 nucleotides read TGTGCCAGTACCCCCGTGGGCAGCCGCCTGGGCTACACCTTC. Using reference TRBV19 and TRBJ1-2 for the parts outside the CDR3, the full variable domain is DGGITQSPKYLFRKEGQNVTLSCEQNLNHDAMYWYRQDPGQGLRLIYYSQIVNDFQKGDIAEGYSVSREKKESFPLTVTSAQKNPTAFYLCASTPVGSRLGYTFGSGTRLTVV.

The chain carries TRBV19 and TRBJ2-7; TRBD2 aligns across 9 bases. CDR3 size: 19 residues. V trimming: 5 bases; J trimming: 7 bases; junction bases outside the gene matches: 24. Germline-derived CDR1 and CDR2 are LNHDA and SQIVND (reference sequence). The chain's CDR3 is CASSPQGKRLADTTWEQYF. The CDR3 DNA reads as TGTGCCAGTAGTCCGCAGGGGAAAAGACTAGCGGATACTACGTGGGAGCAGTACTTC.